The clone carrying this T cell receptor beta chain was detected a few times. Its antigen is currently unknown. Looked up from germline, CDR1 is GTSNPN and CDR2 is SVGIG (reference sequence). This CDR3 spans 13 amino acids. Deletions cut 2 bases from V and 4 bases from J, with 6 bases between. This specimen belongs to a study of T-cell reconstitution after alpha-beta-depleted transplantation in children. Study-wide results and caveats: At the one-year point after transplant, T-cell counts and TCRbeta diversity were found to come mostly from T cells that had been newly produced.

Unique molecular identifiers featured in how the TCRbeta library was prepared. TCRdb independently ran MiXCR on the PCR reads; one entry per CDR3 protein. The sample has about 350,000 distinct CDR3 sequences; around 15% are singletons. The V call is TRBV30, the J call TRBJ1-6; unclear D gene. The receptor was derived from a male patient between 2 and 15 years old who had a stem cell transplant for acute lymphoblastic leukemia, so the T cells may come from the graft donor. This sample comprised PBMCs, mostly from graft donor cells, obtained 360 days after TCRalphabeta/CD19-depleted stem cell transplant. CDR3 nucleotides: TGTGCCTGGAGTAATAATTATAATTCACCCCTCCACTTT. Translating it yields CAWSNNYNSPLHF.